This T cell receptor (beta chain) came from a study of blood T cells in healthy people across ages (dated by TCRdb to between 2014 and 2017). Looking at the study overall: In model experiments, template switching captured about one uniquely barcoded TCR beta cDNA molecule for every two T cells. To avoid experimental bias, donors of different ages were distributed randomly across sequencing lanes. The donors were split into four age groups: young (average 16 years), middle-aged (39), aged (more than 55) and long-lived (roughly 80). Two additional independent replicas of 1 million unique cDNA reads from the same blood draw were analyzed for two donors (one aged 18 to 30 and one aged 80 or older). The study measured age-related changes in TCR beta repertoire diversity using deep sequencing normalized with unique cDNA molecular identifiers.

On the study overall, not on this receptor specifically: Total diversity estimates from one million sequenced T cells were considered lower bounds and underestimates. Because profiling used bulk unsorted PBMCs, naive and antigen-experienced compartments could not be compared conclusively. Observed TCR beta diversity per million T cells fell roughly linearly with age, and a significant reduction was already apparent by age around 36. Donor CMV infection status was unknown, potentially confounding age-related changes in expanded clonotypes. Compared with the aged group, more naive CD4+ T cells, fewer expanded clones and increased TCR diversity were shown by the long-lived group, suggesting age selection. There was a strong correlation between observed TCR beta diversity and the percentage of naive T cells measured by flow cytometry.

The method behind the library was 5' RACE. Sequencing used an Illumina HiSeq 2500. A second PCR of about 6 to 12 cycles was run with a J-beta primer mix and a sample-barcoded 5' primer. A template-switch 5' adaptor carrying 12 random nucleotides introduced a unique molecular identifier onto each TCR beta cDNA molecule. Each sample yielded at least 3 million CDR3-containing paired-end reads. All of the RNA was converted into first-strand cDNA using the Mint cDNA synthesis kit, with a TRBC-specific oligonucleotide serving as the primer. All cDNA was treated with uracil-DNA glycosylase and then went through a first 18-cycle PCR with the universal primers M1SS and BC2_uni_R. The original methods were these. Each sample was normalized by randomly selecting 1 million high-quality reads, each carrying a distinct molecular identifier. Instead of being binned into consensus sequences, reads that shared molecular identifiers were thrown out. MiTCR, run with a Q25 quality threshold and the strictest error-elimination algorithm, handled CDR3 identification, clonotype clustering and error correction. A nonparametric unseen species model using Euler transformation provided a lower-bound estimate of total TCR beta diversity. The public reads were quality trimmed at Q25 with fastp and then assembled into clones with MiXCR by TCRdb, keeping productive beta chains. All rows with the same CDR3 protein become a single entry with the most common DNA and genes. The V and J calls, along with clone size, are taken from TCRdb and not from the paper's own processing. This sample has over 700,000 distinct CDR3 sequences in its table, and about 53% of those were observed once. The top ten clonotypes cover about 42% of the sample.

The donors were 40 or so Caucasian individuals from Russia, aged 6 to 90 years, who were systemically healthy. About 9.6 milliliters of peripheral blood were collected from each donor into EDTA-treated Vacutainer tubes. Ficoll-Paque density-gradient centrifugation was used to isolate PBMCs, with at least 7 million obtained per sample. Total RNA was extracted from PBMCs with Trizol reagent, with at least 6 micrograms obtained per sample. For every donor, an aliquot of PBMCs went through flow cytometry to measure the percentages of naive CD45RAhigh/CD27high T cells. The table lists this clonotype with a few counts. What this receptor recognizes is not known. A read error may produce the germline difference seen at one junction end. The sample consisted of blood. This sequence originates from a man older than 75 in good health.

Here the CDR3 is given as CASSQALAGVYNERFF. The DNA is TGCGCCAGCAGCCAGGCTCTAGCGGGAGTCTACAATGAGCGGTTCTTC. Here the chain combines TRBV4-1 and TRBJ2-1, and TRBD2 matches 10 of the central bases. From cysteine to phenylalanine, the CDR3 is 16 amino acids long. Only the CDR3 DNA stays, 48 bases, in frame from base 1. CDR1 and CDR2 are read off the germline V gene as MGHRA and YSYEKL.